The next 2 T cell receptor beta chains were all read from a single sample in a study of T cells after posttransplantation cyclophosphamide. Using immunoSEQ multiplex PCR, the repertoire was profiled, and TCRdb retains in-frame clones only, with some absent. The profile shows thousands of clones, around 81% of them singletons. The sequencing sample was made of CD8+ T cells sorted from bone marrow. These receptors all come from a woman aged 55-70 years in good health, CMV-negative, and a related stem cell transplant donor.

The chain uses TRBV27 and TRBJ2-1; D is possibly TRBD2 (5 bases). With 0 bases removed from V and 8 bases from J, the gap between germline ends came to 14 bases. Germline assignment: CDR1 MNHEY and CDR2 SMNVEV (reference sequence). There are 15 residues in the CDR3. CDR3 sequence: CASSLSIRGGDEQFF. DNA for the CDR3: TGTGCCAGCAGTTTATCGATCCGGGGTGGGGATGAGCAGTTCTTC.

The chain couples TRBV27 to TRBJ2-3; D is possibly TRBD2 (6 bases). The CDR3 contains 14 residues. V was shortened by 6 bases and J by 6 bases, with 16 bases between the two germline ends. CDR1 is MNHEY, CDR2 SMNVEV, per germline (reference sequence). CDR3 residues: CASRPLTSSDTQYF. CDR3 sequence (DNA): TGTGCCAGCAGACCGCTGACTAGTTCGGATACGCAGTATTTT.